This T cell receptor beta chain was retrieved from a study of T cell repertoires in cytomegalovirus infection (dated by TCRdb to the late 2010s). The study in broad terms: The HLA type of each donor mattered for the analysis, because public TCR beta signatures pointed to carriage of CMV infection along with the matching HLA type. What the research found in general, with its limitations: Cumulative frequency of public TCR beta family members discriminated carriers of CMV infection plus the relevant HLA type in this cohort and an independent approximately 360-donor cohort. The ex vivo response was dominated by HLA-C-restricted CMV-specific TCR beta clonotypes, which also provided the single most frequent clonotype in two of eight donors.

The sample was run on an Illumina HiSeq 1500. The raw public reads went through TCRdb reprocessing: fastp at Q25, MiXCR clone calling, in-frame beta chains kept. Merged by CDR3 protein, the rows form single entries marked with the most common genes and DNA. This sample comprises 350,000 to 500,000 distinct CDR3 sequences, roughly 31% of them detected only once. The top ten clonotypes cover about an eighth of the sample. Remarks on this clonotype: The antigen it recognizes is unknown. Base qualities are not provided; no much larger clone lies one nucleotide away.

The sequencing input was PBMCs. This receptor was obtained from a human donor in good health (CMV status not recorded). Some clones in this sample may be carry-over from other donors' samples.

The encoded CDR3 is CASSLAQGASEQYF. The base sequence is TGCGCCAGCAGCTTGGCTCAGGGGGCAAGTGAGCAGTACTTC. Recombination connected TRBV5-1 to TRBJ2-7, with 8 bases aligning to TRBD1. The CDR3 goes from the cysteine to the phenylalanine over 14 residues. Just CDR3 DNA is preserved here, 42 bases in frame from base 1. Trimming leaves V shorter by 0 bases and J shorter by 7 bases, with the junction holding 6 bases beyond the gene matches. CDR1 and CDR2 are read off the germline V gene as SGHRS and YFSETQ.